This T cell receptor beta chain was identified during a study of neoadjuvant nivolumab and ipilimumab in lung cancer. Study at large: Patients got nivolumab 3 mg/kg on days 1, 15 and 29; combination added ipilimumab 1 mg/kg day 1. Study-level points and caveats: TCR richness and clonality were higher in tumors than adjacent uninvolved lung. Pathologic regression was not significantly tied to TCR clonality. Only two of four nivolumab-treated tumors gained richness and clonality by surgery.

Generated by immunoSEQ multiplex PCR, the TCRdb table keeps only in-frame clones and is missing some. The data contain 40,000 to 60,000 clones, about 89% of them singletons. Points on this clone: Its antigen is undetermined.

Germline V gene sequence: CDR1 SQVTM, CDR2 ANQGSEA. The CDR3 spans 13 residues. The V gene end was trimmed by 6 bases and the J gene end by 3 bases; junction bases not matched to a gene: 2. This rearrangement joins TRBV29-1 to TRBJ2-7; TRBD2 aligns across 13 bases. This receptor was identified in an adult with non-small cell lung cancer. Some clones in this sample may be carry-over from other donors' samples. The sequenced sample was blood, obtained before neoadjuvant nivolumab, alone or with ipilimumab. The CDR3 DNA sequence: TGCAGCGTCGGGACTAGCGGGATCTACGAGCAGTACTTC. This gives the protein CSVGTSGIYEQYF.